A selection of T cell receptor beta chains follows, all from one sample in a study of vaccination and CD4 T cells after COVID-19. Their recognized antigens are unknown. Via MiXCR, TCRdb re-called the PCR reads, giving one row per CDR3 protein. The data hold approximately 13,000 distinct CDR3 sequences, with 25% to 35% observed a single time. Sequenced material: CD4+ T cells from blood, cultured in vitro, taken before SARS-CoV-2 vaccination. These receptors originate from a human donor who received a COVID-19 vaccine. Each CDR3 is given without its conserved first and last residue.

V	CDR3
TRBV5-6	ASSLEGFRGYGYT
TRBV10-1	ASSESTGFNTGELF
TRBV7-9	ASSLGDRGYEQY
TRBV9	ASSVGTGPNQPQH
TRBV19	ASSMFSSRFVYGYT
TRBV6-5	ASSYLGQPSNQPQH
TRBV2	ASREGQGANNEQF
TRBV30	AWSPHLPGGTEAF
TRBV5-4	ASSLGTGSNTEAF
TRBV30	AWSEDRANQPQH
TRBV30	AWSVTSGGAGELF
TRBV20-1	SAPRTRVGYGYT
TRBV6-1	ASSETPVLYT
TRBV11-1	ASSLDRGDTEAF
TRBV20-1	SARDGLPSVNNEQF
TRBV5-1	ASSLRTGAGNTIY
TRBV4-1	ASSQRGQGPDEQY
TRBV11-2	ASSSRTGLDSYEQY
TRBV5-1	ASSWETGRSTEAF
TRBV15	AASRESALDTGELF
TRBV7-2	ASGGTEAF
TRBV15	ATSRDFSRDYGYT
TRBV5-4	ASSLGSSGEGDTQY
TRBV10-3	AIRGFGDTDTQY
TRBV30	AWSVRVGPAFDANTGELF
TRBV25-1	ASRKRTEYNEQF
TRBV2	ASSVSVYGTGGYYEQY
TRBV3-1	ASSGDRDTGELF
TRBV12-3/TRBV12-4	ASTATGTQETQY
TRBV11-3	ASSRPGLDTQY
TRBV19	ASSAGRQETQY
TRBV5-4	ASSLEGTSTDTQY
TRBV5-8	ASSLDLEAGELF
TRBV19	ASSPRGAGAGDTQY
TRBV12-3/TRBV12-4	ASSLQYNSPLH
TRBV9	ASSVVGGNRSTGELF
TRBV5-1	ASSYSGTGWADTQY
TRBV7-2	ASSFVGGTTDTQY
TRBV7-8	ASSLALKGTPQH
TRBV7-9	ASTLGGPGELF
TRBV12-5	ASGLVLGQDNSPLH
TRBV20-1	SARGGEPGTDNQPQH
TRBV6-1	AAGARTSGTQF
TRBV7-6	ASSLANRVGYT